Listed below are T cell receptor beta chains from one sample, sequenced in a study of cytomegalovirus exposure and HLA in healthy donors. Sequencing was performed with immunoSEQ multiplex PCR; in TCRdb, only in-frame clones are kept and a portion is missing. The profile shows about 200,000 clones, 75% to 90% of them singletons. Sequencing input: PBMCs. Source of these receptors: a man between 25 and 39 years old in good health and CMV-seronegative. CDR3s leave out the opening cysteine and the closing phenylalanine or tryptophan. A D gene is named only where the DNA matches it firmly. Clone size is shown for a subset of rows, as once, few, many or a class of expanded clone.

cdr3_aa: ASSAQGGMQY
j_call: TRBJ2-3
clone_size: .
d_call: .
v_call: TRBV6-1

cdr3_aa: ASRTTGGSYEQY
j_call: TRBJ2-7
clone_size: .
d_call: TRBD1
v_call: TRBV6-5

cdr3_aa: ASGSLQGNTEAF
j_call: TRBJ1-1
clone_size: few
d_call: .
v_call: TRBV7-9

cdr3_aa: ASSRMGARGYT
j_call: TRBJ1-2
clone_size: .
d_call: .
v_call: TRBV28

cdr3_aa: ASSLWTRDSLEQY
j_call: .
clone_size: .
d_call: TRBD1
v_call: TRBV28

cdr3_aa: ASSLRGVGSTDTQY
j_call: TRBJ2-3
clone_size: .
d_call: .
v_call: TRBV7-9

cdr3_aa: ASSPYRGNTEAF
j_call: TRBJ1-1
clone_size: .
d_call: .
v_call: TRBV11-1

cdr3_aa: ASSSPGLGIDTQY
j_call: TRBJ2-3
clone_size: .
d_call: TRBD2
v_call: TRBV27

cdr3_aa: ASSPLTGGGQPQH
j_call: TRBJ1-5
clone_size: .
d_call: TRBD1
v_call: TRBV28

cdr3_aa: ASGEGYT
j_call: TRBJ1-2
clone_size: .
d_call: .
v_call: TRBV9

cdr3_aa: ASSLIEETQY
j_call: TRBJ2-5
clone_size: .
d_call: .
v_call: TRBV5-5

cdr3_aa: ASRFNTGGAIEAF
j_call: TRBJ1-1
clone_size: .
d_call: TRBD1
v_call: TRBV6-5

cdr3_aa: ASREDPRGAGNTIY
j_call: TRBJ1-3
clone_size: .
d_call: TRBD1
v_call: TRBV10-2

cdr3_aa: ASSLAEGLAGGDEQF
j_call: TRBJ2-1
clone_size: .
d_call: TRBD2
v_call: TRBV11-1

cdr3_aa: ASRVGTGSHEQY
j_call: TRBJ2-7
clone_size: .
d_call: TRBD1
v_call: TRBV6-1

cdr3_aa: ASSRAKAGGEAF
j_call: TRBJ1-1
clone_size: once
d_call: .
v_call: TRBV4-3

cdr3_aa: ASSGHDSYNSPLH
j_call: TRBJ1-6
clone_size: .
d_call: .
v_call: TRBV6-6

cdr3_aa: ASSVVPTEAF
j_call: TRBJ1-1
clone_size: once
d_call: .
v_call: TRBV6-1

cdr3_aa: ASSFFTTDEQF
j_call: TRBJ2-1
clone_size: .
d_call: .
v_call: TRBV11-3

cdr3_aa: ASSPLTGLGLYEQY
j_call: TRBJ2-7
clone_size: .
d_call: .
v_call: TRBV28

cdr3_aa: ASSLASSGYEQY
j_call: TRBJ2-7
clone_size: .
d_call: .
v_call: TRBV5-5

cdr3_aa: ASSLGGEGYNEQF
j_call: TRBJ2-1
clone_size: .
d_call: .
v_call: TRBV5-1

cdr3_aa: ASSLGGTGSAQY
j_call: TRBJ2-5
clone_size: .
d_call: TRBD1
v_call: TRBV11-3

cdr3_aa: ASSQGSIRRGTTEAF
j_call: TRBJ1-1
clone_size: .
d_call: .
v_call: TRBV4-3

cdr3_aa: ASSRQGPTREQY
j_call: TRBJ2-7
clone_size: few
d_call: TRBD1
v_call: TRBV18

cdr3_aa: ASSPQGAGVYT
j_call: TRBJ1-2
clone_size: .
d_call: TRBD1
v_call: TRBV5-1

cdr3_aa: ASTLLSTGTGFMNTEAF
j_call: TRBJ1-1
clone_size: .
d_call: TRBD1
v_call: TRBV28

cdr3_aa: ASSTPAGGEDYT
j_call: TRBJ1-2
clone_size: .
d_call: .
v_call: TRBV18

cdr3_aa: ASQVGNQPQH
j_call: TRBJ1-5
clone_size: .
d_call: .
v_call: TRBV28